The source of this T cell receptor (beta chain) is a study of vaccination effects on CD4 cells after COVID-19 (dated 2022 in TCRdb). A note on the overall study: Participants received two doses of either the BNT162b2 or the mRNA-1273 mRNA SARS-CoV-2 vaccine. SARS-CoV-2 spike-specific CD4+ TCR repertoires were compared before and after mRNA vaccination in COVID-19 convalescent patients and in infection-naive vaccine recipients. Altogether, approximately 10 COVID-19 convalescent patients and a handful of SARS-CoV-2-naive healthy vaccine recipients made up the full study. Cultures from other donors in the study were sequenced using the Oncomine TCR Beta short-read assay on an Illumina iSeq 100. The research as a whole found: The study was limited by a small number of convalescent patients, and early post-infection timepoints were lacking. Both infection-induced and vaccine-induced clones contracted markedly at late post-vaccination timepoints, which is consistent with waning T cell responses. In healthy vaccine recipients, vaccine-induced clones were almost all SARS-CoV-2 mono-reactive, with only 1 of 255 being cross-reactive with common cold coronaviruses.

The receptor library was made with the immunoSEQ multiplex PCR assay. DNA from the CD4+ T cells that had been cultured and isolated underwent TCR beta CDR3 sequencing. The published analysis was carried out like this. The analysis removed non-productive TCR sequences, trimmed reads to the CDR3 region, and retained only CDR3s that were 7 or more amino acids long. The MANAFEST web app was used to identify antigen-specific clonotypes by comparing expansion in peptide wells with expansion in reference cultures. Positive clones required FDR<0.05 expansion versus reference and all other wells, odds ratio above 5, and frequency above 0.1% in two replicate wells. Cross-reactive clonotypes were defined as significantly expanded in SARS-CoV-2 spike wells and in at least one common cold coronavirus spike condition. Levenshtein distance calculated with the stringdist R package was used to assess CDR3 similarity, and unrooted trees were constructed with ape in R 3.6.1. The source is immuneACCESS, and TCRdb retained only in-frame sequences with V and J called. Part of the clones is not carried over; for the studies checked, unresolved V genes explain less than half of this, and the remainder is unexplained. V and J calls and clone size follow that table, whereas D and trimming were derived from the DNA. Recorded for this sample are about 8,100 clones; around 74% of them occurred a single time. The biggest ten clones account for roughly 13% of the sample.

From the cysteine up to the phenylalanine, the CDR3 has a length of 19 residues. Only the CDR3 DNA is retained, 57 bases long and in frame from the first base. Points on this clone: Its antigen is currently not known. The sample holds no much larger clone one base away, and base qualities are not on file.

In the ViraFEST assay, PBMC were stimulated with viral peptide pools, and TCR sequencing was then used to find antigen-specific CD4+ T cell clonotypes based on their expansion. After around 11 days of culture, CD4+ T cells were isolated with the EasySep CD4+ T cell isolation kit. Healthy vaccine recipients had no prior SARS-CoV-2 infection, confirmed by negative nucleocapsid antibodies before and after vaccination. A few million PBMC per well were cultured with approximately 10 ug/ml peptides in IMDM containing 5% human AB serum, approximately 10 IU/ml IL-2 and gentamicin. Half of the culture medium was replaced with fresh IL-2-containing medium on days 3 and 7. Unless otherwise noted, each peptide stimulation condition was cultured in triplicate wells. PBMC were separated from whole blood using Ficoll-Paque Plus gradient centrifugation and were then either cryopreserved at -140C or used fresh. The spike proteins of SARS-CoV-2 and of the common cold coronaviruses HCoV-NL63, HCoV-OC43 and HCoV-229E were spanned by overlapping peptide pools. The QIAamp micro DNA kit was used to extract genomic DNA from the cultured CD4+ T cells.

Sample: CD4+ T cells from PBMCs cultured with HCoV-229E spike peptides, taken before COVID-19 vaccination. Explained via the paper, the cell subset or site label denotes: HCoV-229E spike overlapping peptide pool stimulation. The sequence was collected from a human donor who received a COVID-19 vaccine. Recombination joined TRBV21-1 with TRBJ2-3; the DNA was not compared with TRBD2, the D call given in the table. TRBV21-1 is assigned pseudogene status. The sequence in DNA is TGTGCCAGCAGCAAAGCCTCTGTAGCGGGAGCTGTTTGGACAGATACGCAGTATTTT. It encodes CASSKASVAGAVWTDTQYF.